These T cell receptor beta chains were read from a single sample in a study of T cell changes during pregnancy in multiple sclerosis. The assay was immunoSEQ multiplex PCR, and TCRdb's table has in-frame clones only and misses some. The table includes 21,000 or so clones, over 85% detected once. The source was CD8+ T cells from peripheral blood mononuclear cells, collected in the second trimester of pregnancy. The receptors were sampled from a female donor in good health, enrolled as a control in a pregnancy study. Each CDR3 is given with its conserved first and last residue. D genes are given only for firm matches. Clone size is not always given. Where it is, it says once, few, many or a class for expanded clones.

cdr3_length: 13
v_call: TRBV10-3
clone_size: -
d_call: TRBD1
j_call: TRBJ1-1
cdr3_aa: CAIRDRGNTEAFF
cdr3_nt: TGTGCCATCCGGGACAGGGGGAACACTGAAGCTTTCTTT

cdr3_length: 13
v_call: TRBV29-1
clone_size: -
d_call: TRBD1
j_call: TRBJ2-7
cdr3_aa: CSVEDRVSHEQYF
cdr3_nt: TGCAGCGTCGAGGACAGGGTTTCCCACGAGCAGTACTTC

cdr3_length: 15
v_call: TRBV9
clone_size: -
d_call: -
j_call: TRBJ2-1
cdr3_aa: CASSEPRRGDYEQFF
cdr3_nt: TGTGCCAGCAGCGAGCCTCGGCGGGGTGATTATGAGCAGTTCTTC

cdr3_length: 16
v_call: TRBV27
clone_size: once
d_call: TRBD2
j_call: TRBJ2-1
cdr3_aa: CASSPSGTSGGFEQFF
cdr3_nt: TGTGCCAGCAGTCCTTCCGGGACTAGCGGGGGTTTTGAGCAGTTCTTC

cdr3_length: 16
v_call: TRBV19
clone_size: -
d_call: TRBD2
j_call: TRBJ2-3
cdr3_aa: CASSIVERGDTDTQYF
cdr3_nt: TGTGCCAGTAGTATAGTGGAGCGGGGGGACACAGATACGCAGTATTTT

cdr3_length: 15
v_call: TRBV7-9
clone_size: -
d_call: -
j_call: TRBJ1-4
cdr3_aa: CASSSSAGSREKLFF
cdr3_nt: TGTGCCAGCAGCTCGAGTGCGGGATCCCGCGAAAAACTGTTTTTT

cdr3_length: 13
v_call: TRBV2
clone_size: -
d_call: TRBD1
j_call: TRBJ2-7
cdr3_aa: CARRDRGRNEQYF
cdr3_nt: TGTGCCAGGAGGGACAGGGGGCGAAACGAGCAGTACTTC

cdr3_length: 16
v_call: TRBV4-2
clone_size: -
d_call: -
j_call: TRBJ2-6
cdr3_aa: CASSQEEGSGANVLTF
cdr3_nt: TGTGCCAGCAGCCAAGAGGAGGGGTCCGGGGCCAACGTCCTGACTTTC

cdr3_length: 14
v_call: TRBV28
clone_size: -
d_call: TRBD2
j_call: TRBJ2-7
cdr3_aa: CASSFGLALNEQYF
cdr3_nt: TGTGCCAGCAGTTTCGGACTAGCATTGAACGAGCAGTACTTC

cdr3_length: 19
v_call: TRBV28
clone_size: once
d_call: -
j_call: TRBJ2-6
cdr3_aa: CASSLSSGEGVAGANVLTF
cdr3_nt: TGTGCCAGCAGTTTATCCTCCGGGGAGGGGGTAGCTGGGGCCAACGTCCTGACTTTC

cdr3_length: 15
v_call: TRBV7-2
clone_size: -
d_call: -
j_call: TRBJ1-5
cdr3_aa: CASSPGTNSNQPQHF
cdr3_nt: TGTGCCAGCAGCCCCGGGACAAATAGCAATCAGCCCCAGCATTTT

cdr3_length: 13
v_call: TRBV28
clone_size: -
d_call: -
j_call: TRBJ2-1
cdr3_aa: CASKILASRWQFF
cdr3_nt: TGTGCCAGCAAAATCCTCGCCAGTCGATGGCAGTTCTTC

cdr3_length: 15
v_call: TRBV5-4
clone_size: -
d_call: TRBD2
j_call: TRBJ2-1
cdr3_aa: CASSTSGASYNEQFF
cdr3_nt: TGTGCCAGCAGCACTAGCGGTGCCTCCTACAATGAGCAGTTCTTC

cdr3_length: 14
v_call: TRBV28
clone_size: few
d_call: -
j_call: TRBJ2-7
cdr3_aa: CASSLSVSSYEQYF
cdr3_nt: TGTGCCAGCAGTTTATCCGTTAGCTCCTACGAGCAGTACTTC

cdr3_length: 14
v_call: TRBV4-2
clone_size: -
d_call: -
j_call: TRBJ2-7
cdr3_aa: CASSPQGNSYEQYF
cdr3_nt: TGTGCCAGCAGCCCCCAGGGGAATTCCTACGAGCAGTACTTC

cdr3_length: 18
v_call: TRBV13
clone_size: -
d_call: -
j_call: TRBJ2-3
cdr3_aa: CASSLDGIGGKSTDTQYF
cdr3_nt: TGTGCCAGCAGCTTAGATGGGATTGGCGGGAAGAGCACAGATACGCAGTATTTT

cdr3_length: 13
v_call: TRBV13
clone_size: -
d_call: -
j_call: TRBJ2-3
cdr3_aa: CASSTWLTDTQYF
cdr3_nt: TGTGCCAGCAGCACCTGGCTCACAGATACGCAGTATTTT

cdr3_length: 12
v_call: TRBV9
clone_size: -
d_call: -
j_call: TRBJ2-1
cdr3_aa: CASSGGVPEQFF
cdr3_nt: TGTGCCAGCAGCGGCGGAGTTCCAGAGCAGTTCTTC

cdr3_length: 15
v_call: TRBV6-6
clone_size: -
d_call: TRBD2
j_call: TRBJ2-1
cdr3_aa: CASSWTRGGYNEQFF
cdr3_nt: TGTGCCAGCTCTTGGACTAGAGGTGGCTACAATGAGCAGTTCTTC

cdr3_length: 17
v_call: TRBV19
clone_size: medium-sized
d_call: TRBD1
j_call: TRBJ1-5
cdr3_aa: CASTTGTGSYSNQPQHF
cdr3_nt: TGTGCCAGTACCACGGGGACAGGGTCATATAGCAATCAGCCCCAGCATTTT